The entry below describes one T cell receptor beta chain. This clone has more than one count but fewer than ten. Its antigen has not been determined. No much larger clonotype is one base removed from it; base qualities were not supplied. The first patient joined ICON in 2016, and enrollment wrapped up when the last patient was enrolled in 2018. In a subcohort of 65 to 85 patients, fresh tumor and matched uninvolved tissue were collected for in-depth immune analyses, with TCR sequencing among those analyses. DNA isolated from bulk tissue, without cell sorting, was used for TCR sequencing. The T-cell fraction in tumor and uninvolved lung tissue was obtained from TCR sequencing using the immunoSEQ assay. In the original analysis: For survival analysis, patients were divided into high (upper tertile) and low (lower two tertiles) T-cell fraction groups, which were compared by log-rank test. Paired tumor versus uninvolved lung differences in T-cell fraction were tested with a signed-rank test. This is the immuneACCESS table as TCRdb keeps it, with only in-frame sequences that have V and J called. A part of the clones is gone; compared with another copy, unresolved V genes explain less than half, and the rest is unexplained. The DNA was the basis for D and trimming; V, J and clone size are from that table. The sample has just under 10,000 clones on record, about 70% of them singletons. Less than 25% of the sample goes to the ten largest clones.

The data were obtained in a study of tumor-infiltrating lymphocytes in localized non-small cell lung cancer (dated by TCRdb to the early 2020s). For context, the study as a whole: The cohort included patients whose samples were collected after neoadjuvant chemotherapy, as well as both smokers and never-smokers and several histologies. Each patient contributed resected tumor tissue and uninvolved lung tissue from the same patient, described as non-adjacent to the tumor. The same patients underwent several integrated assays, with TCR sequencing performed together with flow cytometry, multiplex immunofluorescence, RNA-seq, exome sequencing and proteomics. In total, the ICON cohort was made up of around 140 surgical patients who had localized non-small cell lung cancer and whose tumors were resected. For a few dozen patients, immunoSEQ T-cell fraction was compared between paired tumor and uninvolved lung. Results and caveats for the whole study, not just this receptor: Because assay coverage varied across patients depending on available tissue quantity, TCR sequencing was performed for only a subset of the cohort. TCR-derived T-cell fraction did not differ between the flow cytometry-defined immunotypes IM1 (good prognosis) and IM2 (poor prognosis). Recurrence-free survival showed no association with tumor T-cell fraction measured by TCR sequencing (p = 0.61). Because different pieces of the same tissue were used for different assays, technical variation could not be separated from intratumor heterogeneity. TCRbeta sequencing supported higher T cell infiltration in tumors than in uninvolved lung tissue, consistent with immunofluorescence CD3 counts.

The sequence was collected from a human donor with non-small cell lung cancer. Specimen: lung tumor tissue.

CDR3 region: CASSRRAGGHTGELFF. At the DNA level, the sequence is TGTGCCAGCAGCCGGCGGGCAGGGGGACACACCGGGGAGCTGTTTTTT. This receptor chain uses TRBV7-8 and TRBJ2-2; 7 bases in between match TRBD1. The CDR3 has 16 amino acids, counting the end cysteine and phenylalanine. Only the CDR3 DNA stays, 48 bases, in frame from base 1. Germline trimming amounts to 5 bases on V and 3 bases on J, with 9 as the count of junction bases outside the gene matches. The germline V gene provides CDR1 SGHVS and CDR2 FQNEAQ.